The clone carrying this T cell receptor beta chain was found once. This entry comes from a study of control samples from healthy donors and cancer patients. Produced via immunoSEQ multiplex PCR; TCRdb's table is partial and in-frame only. This table has some 100,000 clones, roughly 87% appearing once. With 4 bases removed from V and 2 bases from J, the gap between germline ends came to 11 bases. The CDR3 runs 14 residues. From germline, CDR1 is SEHNR and CDR2 FQNEAQ (reference sequence). The receptor's source is a woman between 45 and 65 years old in good health. The sequencing sample was made of blood. V usage is TRBV7-9 and J usage is TRBJ2-5; D perhaps matches TRBD1 (6 bases). CDR3 nucleotide sequence: TGTGCCAGCAGCTCGGGGACAACTCAAGAGACCCAGTACTTC. Its protein product is CASSSGTTQETQYF.